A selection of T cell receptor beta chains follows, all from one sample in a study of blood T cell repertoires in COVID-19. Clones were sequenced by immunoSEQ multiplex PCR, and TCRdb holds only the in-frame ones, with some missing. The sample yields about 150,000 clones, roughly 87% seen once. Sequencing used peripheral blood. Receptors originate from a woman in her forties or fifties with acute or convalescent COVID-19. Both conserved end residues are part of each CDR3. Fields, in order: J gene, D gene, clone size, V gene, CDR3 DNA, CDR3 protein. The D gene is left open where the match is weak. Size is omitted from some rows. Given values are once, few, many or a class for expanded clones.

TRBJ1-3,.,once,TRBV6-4,TGTGCCAGCAGTCCGACAGTCTCTGGAAACACCATATATTTT,CASSPTVSGNTIYF
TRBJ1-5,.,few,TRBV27,TGTGCCAGTGGAGATTATAGCAATCAGCCCCAGCATTTT,CASGDYSNQPQHF
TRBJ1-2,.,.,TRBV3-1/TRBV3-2,TGTGCCAGCAGCCAAGATAGGCAGGGTGGCTATGGCTACACCTTC,CASSQDRQGGYGYTF
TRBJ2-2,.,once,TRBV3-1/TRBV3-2,TGTGCCAGCAGCCAGCTGCGGGTGGGAGACACCGGGGAGCTGTTTTTT,CASSQLRVGDTGELFF
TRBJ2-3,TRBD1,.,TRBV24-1,TGTGCCACCAGTGAAAACAGGGGGTTCCGAGATACGCAGTATTTT,CATSENRGFRDTQYF
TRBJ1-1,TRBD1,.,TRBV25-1,TGTGCCAGCAGTGAGCCGCCCGGGACAGGGGGGATGAACACTGAAGCTTTCTTT,CASSEPPGTGGMNTEAFF
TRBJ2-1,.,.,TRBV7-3,TGTGCCAGCAGCTTATCTGGGGGCGTCAATGAGCAGTTCTTC,CASSLSGGVNEQFF
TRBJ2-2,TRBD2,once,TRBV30,TGTGCCTGGGTCATAGCGGGGACGAACACCGGGGAGCTGTTTTTT,CAWVIAGTNTGELFF
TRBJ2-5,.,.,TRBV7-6,TGTGCCAGCAGCTTAGTTGGGGGAGGAGAGACCCAGTACTTC,CASSLVGGGETQYF
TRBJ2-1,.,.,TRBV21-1,TGTGCCAGCAGCAAACGGACTAGCGGGGGGACCTACAATGAGCAGTTCTTC,CASSKRTSGGTYNEQFF
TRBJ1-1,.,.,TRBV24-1,TGTGCCACCAGTGATGGTGAAGGGGCCAGCGCTGAAGCTTTCTTT,CATSDGEGASAEAFF
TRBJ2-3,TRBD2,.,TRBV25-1,TGTGCCAGCAGTGATCCCCTACCGACTAGCCACGGCCGAGATACGCAGTATTTT,CASSDPLPTSHGRDTQYF
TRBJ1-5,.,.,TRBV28,TGTGCCAGCAGGATCATGCAGGGTTTACAGCCCCAGCATTTT,CASRIMQGLQPQHF
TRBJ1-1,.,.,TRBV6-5,TGTGCCAGCAGTTACTCGGGACGGCGGGGCACTGAAGCTTTCTTT,CASSYSGRRGTEAFF
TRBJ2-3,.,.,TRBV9,TGTGCCAGCAGCCGGTCTACCACAGATACGCAGTATTTT,CASSRSTTDTQYF
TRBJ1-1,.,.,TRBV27,TGTGCCAGCAGGGAGGGTCGGGGGGACGACACTGAAGCTTTCTTT,CASREGRGDDTEAFF
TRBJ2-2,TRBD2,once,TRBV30,TGTGCCTGGAGGCTAGCGGGAGTTACCGGGGAGCTGTTTTTT,CAWRLAGVTGELFF
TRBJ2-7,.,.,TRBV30,TGTGCCTGGAGTGTACACCACGAGCAGTACTTC,CAWSVHHEQYF
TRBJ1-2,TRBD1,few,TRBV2,TGTGCCAGCAGTCGGGACAGGATCTATGGCTACACCTTC,CASSRDRIYGYTF
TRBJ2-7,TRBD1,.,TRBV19,TGTGCCAGTAGTACAACAGGGGCCTACGAGCAGTACTTC,CASSTTGAYEQYF